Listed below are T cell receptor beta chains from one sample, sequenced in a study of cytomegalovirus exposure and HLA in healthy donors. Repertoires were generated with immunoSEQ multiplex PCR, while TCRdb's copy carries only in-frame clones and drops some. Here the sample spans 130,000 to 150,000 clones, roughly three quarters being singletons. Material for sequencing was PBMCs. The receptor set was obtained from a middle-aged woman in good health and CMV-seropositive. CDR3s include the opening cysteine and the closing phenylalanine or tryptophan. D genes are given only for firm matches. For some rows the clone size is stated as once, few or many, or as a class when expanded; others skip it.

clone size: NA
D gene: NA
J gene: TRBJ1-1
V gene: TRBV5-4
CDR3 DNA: TGTGCCAGCAGCTTGGACCCCCAGGGAACGGCTTTCTTT
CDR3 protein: CASSLDPQGTAFF

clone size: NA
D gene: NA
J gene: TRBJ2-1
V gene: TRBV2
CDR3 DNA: TGTGCCAGCAGTGGAGGATCAACCAGCTCCTACAATGAGCAGTTCTTC
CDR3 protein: CASSGGSTSSYNEQFF

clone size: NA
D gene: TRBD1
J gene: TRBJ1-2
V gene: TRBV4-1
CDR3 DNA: TGCGCCAGCAGCCAAGATTCAGGGGGTGGCTACACCTTC
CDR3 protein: CASSQDSGGGYTF

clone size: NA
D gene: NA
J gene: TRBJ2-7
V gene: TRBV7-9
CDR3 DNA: TGTGCCAGCAGCTTAGACTTGGCGGGCGAGCAGTACTTC
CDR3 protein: CASSLDLAGEQYF

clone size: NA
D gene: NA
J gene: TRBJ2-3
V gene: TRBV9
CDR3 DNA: TGTGCCAGCAGCGTAGGATCGATCTCGGTAGATACGCAGTATTTT
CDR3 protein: CASSVGSISVDTQYF

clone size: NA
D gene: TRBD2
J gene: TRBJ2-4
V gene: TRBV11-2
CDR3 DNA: TGTGCCAGCAGCTTAGATCGGGGTAGCGGGGGGGGCAAGGGAAACATTCAGTACTTC
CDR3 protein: CASSLDRGSGGGKGNIQYF

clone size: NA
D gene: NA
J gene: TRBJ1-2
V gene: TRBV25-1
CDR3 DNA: TGTGCCAGCAGTTTAGACAGGTGCGGCTACACCTTC
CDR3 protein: CASSLDRCGYTF

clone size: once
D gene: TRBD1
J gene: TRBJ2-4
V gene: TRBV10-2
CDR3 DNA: TGCGCCAGCCGACCCGGGACAGATAAAAACATTCAGTACTTC
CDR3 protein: CASRPGTDKNIQYF

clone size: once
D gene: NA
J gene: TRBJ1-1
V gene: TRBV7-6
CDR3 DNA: TGTGCCAGCAGCTTAATGCAGGGTGAAGCTTTCTTT
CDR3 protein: CASSLMQGEAFF

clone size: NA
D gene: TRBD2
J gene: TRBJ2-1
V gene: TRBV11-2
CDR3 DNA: TGTGCCAGCAGCTTTAGCGGGGCAGTTAATGAGCAGTTCTTC
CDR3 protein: CASSFSGAVNEQFF

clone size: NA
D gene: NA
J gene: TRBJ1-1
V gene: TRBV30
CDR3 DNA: TGTGCCTGGAGCTACGGACAGCTACTTGAAGCTTTCTTT
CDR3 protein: CAWSYGQLLEAFF

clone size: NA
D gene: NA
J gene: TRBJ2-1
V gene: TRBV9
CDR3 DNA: TGTGCCAGCAGCACAAAGACAAGGAATGAGCAGTTCTTC
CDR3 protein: CASSTKTRNEQFF

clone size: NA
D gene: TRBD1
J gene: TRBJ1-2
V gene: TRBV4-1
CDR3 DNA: TGCGCCAGCAGCCAAGCTTCCGGGACAGGGGTTAATGGCTACACCTTC
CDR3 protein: CASSQASGTGVNGYTF

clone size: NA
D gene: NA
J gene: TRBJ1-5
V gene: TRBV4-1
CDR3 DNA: TGCGCCAACTCCCACCCACGCCGGGAGGGCACCCAGCATTTT
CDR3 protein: CANSHPRREGTQHF

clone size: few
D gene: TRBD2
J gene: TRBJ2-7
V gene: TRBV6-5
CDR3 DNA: TGTGCCAGCAGTTACACCGGGACTAGTTCCTACGAGCAGTACTTC
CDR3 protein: CASSYTGTSSYEQYF

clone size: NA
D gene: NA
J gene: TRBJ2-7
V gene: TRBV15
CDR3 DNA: TGTGCCACCAGCAGACCTGGGGCATCCAGTACCACCTACGAGCAGTACTTC
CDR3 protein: CATSRPGASSTTYEQYF

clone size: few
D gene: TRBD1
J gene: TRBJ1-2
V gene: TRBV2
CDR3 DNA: TGTGCCAGCAGAAAAGGACAGGGGGACTATGGCTACACCTTC
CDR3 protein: CASRKGQGDYGYTF

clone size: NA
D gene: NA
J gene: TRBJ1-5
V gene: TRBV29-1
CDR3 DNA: TGCAGCGCTACCACAGGGATTCCCCAGCCCCAGCATTTT
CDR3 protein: CSATTGIPQPQHF

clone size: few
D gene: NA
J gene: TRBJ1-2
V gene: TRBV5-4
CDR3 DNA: TGTGCCAGCAGCTCTGACAACCATGCTAACTATGGCTACACCTTC
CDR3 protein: CASSSDNHANYGYTF

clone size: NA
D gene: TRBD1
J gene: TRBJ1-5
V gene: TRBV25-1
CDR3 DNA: TGTGCCAGCAGTGCGACAGGGGATCAGCCCCAGCATTTT
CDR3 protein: CASSATGDQPQHF

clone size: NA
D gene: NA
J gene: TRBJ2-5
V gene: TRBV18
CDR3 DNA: TGTGCCAGCTCACCAAACAGTGCGGAGACCCAGTACTTC
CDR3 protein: CASSPNSAETQYF

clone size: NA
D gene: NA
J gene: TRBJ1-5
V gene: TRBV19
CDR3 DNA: TGTGCCAGTAGCTGGGGGGTTGGGGATAGCAATCAGCCCCAGCATTTT
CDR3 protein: CASSWGVGDSNQPQHF

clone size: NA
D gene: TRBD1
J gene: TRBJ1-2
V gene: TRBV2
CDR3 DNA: TGTGCCAGCAGTGAAGCGCGGGACAGGGGTTATGGCTACACCTTC
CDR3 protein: CASSEARDRGYGYTF

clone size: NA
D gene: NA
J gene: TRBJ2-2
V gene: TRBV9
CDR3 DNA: TGTGCCAGCAGCGTAGGGGTAGGGGTCACCGGGGAGCTGTTTTTT
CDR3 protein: CASSVGVGVTGELFF

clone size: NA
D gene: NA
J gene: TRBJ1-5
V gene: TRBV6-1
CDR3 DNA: TGTGCCAGCAGTGCTCCAGGGGCCTATCAGCCCCAGCATTTT
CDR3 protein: CASSAPGAYQPQHF

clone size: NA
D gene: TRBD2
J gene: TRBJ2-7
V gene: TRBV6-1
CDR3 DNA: TGTGCCAGCAGTGAAGCGCTGGTAGCGGGGACTTCTGAGCAGTACTTC
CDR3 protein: CASSEALVAGTSEQYF

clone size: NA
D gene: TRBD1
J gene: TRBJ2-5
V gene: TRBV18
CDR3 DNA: TGTGCCAGCTCACCACGGACAGGGGCCCAAGAGACCCAGTACTTC
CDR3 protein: CASSPRTGAQETQYF

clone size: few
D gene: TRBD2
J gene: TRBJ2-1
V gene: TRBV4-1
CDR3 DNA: TGCGCCAGCAGCCAAGAACTAGCGAGTGAGCAGTTCTTC
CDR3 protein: CASSQELASEQFF

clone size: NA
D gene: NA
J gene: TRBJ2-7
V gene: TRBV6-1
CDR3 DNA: TGTGCCAGCACCGGGAATCGTATCCACGAGCAGTACTTC
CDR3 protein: CASTGNRIHEQYF

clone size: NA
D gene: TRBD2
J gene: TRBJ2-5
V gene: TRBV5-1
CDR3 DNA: TGCGCCAGCAGCTTGGGGGTAGCGGGGGGTAACCAAGAGACCCAGTACTTC
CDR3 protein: CASSLGVAGGNQETQYF

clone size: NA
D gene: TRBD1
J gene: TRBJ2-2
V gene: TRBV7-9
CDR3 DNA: TGTTCCAGCAGCTTAGTAGGGGGCCTCCCTACCGGGGAGCTGTTTTTT
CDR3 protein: CSSSLVGGLPTGELFF

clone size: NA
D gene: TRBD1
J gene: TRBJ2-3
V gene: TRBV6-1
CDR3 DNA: TGTGCCAGCAGTGAACTAGGGACAGCAGGGGATACGCAGTATTTT
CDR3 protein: CASSELGTAGDTQYF

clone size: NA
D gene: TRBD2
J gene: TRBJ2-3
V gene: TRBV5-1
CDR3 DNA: TGCGCCAGCAGCTTGGGGGGACTAGCAGATACGCAGTATTTT
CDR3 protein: CASSLGGLADTQYF

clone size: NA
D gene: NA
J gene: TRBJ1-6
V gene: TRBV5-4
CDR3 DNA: TGTGCCAGCAGCTTCTTTAACAGGGATTCACCCCTCCACTTT
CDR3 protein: CASSFFNRDSPLHF

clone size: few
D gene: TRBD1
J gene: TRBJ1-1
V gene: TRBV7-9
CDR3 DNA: TGTGCCAGCAGACGAAGAACCGGGACAGGGAACACTGAAGCTTTCTTT
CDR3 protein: CASRRRTGTGNTEAFF

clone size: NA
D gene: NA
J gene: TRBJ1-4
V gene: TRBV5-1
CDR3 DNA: TGCGCCAGCAGCTTGGGGACAGTAACTAATGAAAAACTGTTTTTT
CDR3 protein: CASSLGTVTNEKLFF

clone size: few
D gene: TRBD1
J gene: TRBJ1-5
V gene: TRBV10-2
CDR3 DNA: TGCGCCAGCAGCCCGAGGAAGAACAGGGGGCTTACGGCAGGTAATCAGCCCCAGCATTTT
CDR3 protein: CASSPRKNRGLTAGNQPQHF

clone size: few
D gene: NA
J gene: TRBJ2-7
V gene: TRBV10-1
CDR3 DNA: TGCGCCAGCAGTGAGTCGACTTTGGTGTCCTACGAGCAGTACTTC
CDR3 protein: CASSESTLVSYEQYF

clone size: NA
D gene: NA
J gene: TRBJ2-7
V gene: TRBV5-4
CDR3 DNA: TGTGCCAGCAGCCCCCCGGGGTCCTACGAGCAGTACTTC
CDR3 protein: CASSPPGSYEQYF

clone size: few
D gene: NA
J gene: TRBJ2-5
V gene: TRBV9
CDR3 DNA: TGTGCCAGCAGCGTAGGAGTCGGACTACAAGAGACCCAGTACTTC
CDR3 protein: CASSVGVGLQETQYF

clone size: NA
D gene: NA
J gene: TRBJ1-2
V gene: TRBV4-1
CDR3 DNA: TGCGCCAGCAGCCAAGACCCGCCGGGAAGAGGGCCTTTTTATGGCTACACCTTC
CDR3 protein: CASSQDPPGRGPFYGYTF

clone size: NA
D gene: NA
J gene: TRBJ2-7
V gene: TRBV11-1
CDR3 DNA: TGTGCCAGCAGCTTAGTTTCAGGGGGGAACGAGCAGTACTTC
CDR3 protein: CASSLVSGGNEQYF

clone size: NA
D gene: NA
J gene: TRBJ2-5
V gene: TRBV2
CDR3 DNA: TGTGCCAGCAGTGGAGCAGGAGCCCCCCAAGAGACCCAGTACTTC
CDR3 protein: CASSGAGAPQETQYF

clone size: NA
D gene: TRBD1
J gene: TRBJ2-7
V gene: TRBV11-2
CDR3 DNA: TGTGCCAGCAGCTTAAACGGACAGGGAATTTTCTACGAGCAGTACTTC
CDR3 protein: CASSLNGQGIFYEQYF

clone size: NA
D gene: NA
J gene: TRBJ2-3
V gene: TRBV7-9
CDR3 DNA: TGTGCCAGCAGCCAGGTGGGCGGAGGAATCACAGATACGCAGTATTTT
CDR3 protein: CASSQVGGGITDTQYF

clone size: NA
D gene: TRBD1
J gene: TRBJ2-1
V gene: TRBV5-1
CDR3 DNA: TGCGCCAGCAGCCTCCAGGGGGCCTCCTACAATGAGCAGTTCTTC
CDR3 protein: CASSLQGASYNEQFF

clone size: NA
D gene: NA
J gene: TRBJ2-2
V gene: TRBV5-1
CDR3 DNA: TGCGCCAGCAGCCAAAGTCCGGGACAGAACACCGGGGAGCTGTTTTTT
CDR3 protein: CASSQSPGQNTGELFF

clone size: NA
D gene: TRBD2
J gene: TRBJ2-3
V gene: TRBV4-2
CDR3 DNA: TGTGCCAGCAGCCAAGATTTGGGGGGGGGTATAGATACGCAGTATTTT
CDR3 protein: CASSQDLGGGIDTQYF

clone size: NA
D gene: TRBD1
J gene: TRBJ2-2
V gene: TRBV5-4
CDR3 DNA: TGTGCCAGCAGCTGGGACAGGAACACCGGGGAGCTGTTTTTT
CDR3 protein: CASSWDRNTGELFF

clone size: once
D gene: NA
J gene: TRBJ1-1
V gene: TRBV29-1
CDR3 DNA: TGCAGCGTTGTCCATACTGAAGCTTTCTTT
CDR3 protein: CSVVHTEAFF

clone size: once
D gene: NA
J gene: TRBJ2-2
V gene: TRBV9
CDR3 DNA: TGTGCCAGCAGCGTAGGCAATAGCGTAGTGTCCGGGGAGCTGTTTTTT
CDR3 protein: CASSVGNSVVSGELFF